The source of this T cell receptor (beta chain) is a study of tumor T cells in aggressive B-cell lymphoma. The CDR3 totals 13 residues. CDR1 is LNHNV, CDR2 YYDKDF, per germline (reference sequence). Trimming took 2 bases from V and 12 from J; bases not matched to a gene: 6. Assay used: immunoSEQ multiplex PCR; TCRdb lists only in-frame clones, some missing. Among some 7,000 clones listed, approximately 85% were seen once. This rearrangement joins TRBV15 to TRBJ1-5; TRBD1 aligns across 8 bases. The clonotype was recovered from an adult with diffuse large B cell lymphoma. Some clones in this sample may be carry-over from other donors' samples. Input material: tumor tissue. The chain's CDR3 is CATSRLGQGLQHF. Written as DNA, the CDR3 is TGTGCCACCAGCAGACTAGGACAGGGCCTCCAGCATTTT.